These 9 T cell receptor beta chains came from one sample sequenced in a study of blood T cell repertoires in COVID-19. TCRdb's table, derived via immunoSEQ multiplex PCR, lists solely in-frame clones and lacks some. The profile shows about 150,000 clones, about 85% of them singletons. Sequencing was performed on peripheral blood. All receptors come from a human donor in a cohort sampled during active COVID-19.

The rearrangement joins TRBV6-2 or TRBV6-3 to TRBJ2-7; TRBD1 matches at 7 bases. Germline loops: CDR1 MNHEY, CDR2 SVGEGT. With V trimmed by 4 bases and J by 2 bases, 5 bases remained unmatched. This CDR3 contains 14 residues. The CDR3 DNA sequence: TGTGCCAGCAGTTTTTACAGGGGAACCTACGAGCAGTACTTC. Protein sequence: CASSFYRGTYEQYF.

The chain employs TRBV19 and TRBJ1-6; D may be TRBD1 (6 bases). The CDR3 runs to 15 residues. The germline V and J ends were trimmed by 7 bases and 6 bases, with 16 bases remaining between them. Germline CDR1 and CDR2: LNHDA and SQIVND (reference sequence). The CDR3 protein is CASTPPGQINSPLHF. CDR3 DNA: TGTGCCAGTACCCCTCCGGGACAAATTAATTCACCCCTCCACTTT.

The rearrangement joins TRBV28 to TRBJ1-5, with TRBD1 matching over 11 bases. J gave up 4 bases and V 5 bases, and 13 bases lay outside the gene matches. Germline-derived CDR1 and CDR2 are MDHEN and SYDVKM. The CDR3 runs to 18 residues. The CDR3 sequence is CASSPPALGTGGNQPQHF. In DNA, the CDR3 is TGTGCCAGCAGTCCCCCTGCTCTGGGGACAGGGGGAAATCAGCCCCAGCATTTT.

In its sample, this clone was seen a few times. V is TRBV4-3 and J is TRBJ2-1; TRBD1 agrees at 8 bases. The CDR3 sequence is 17 residues long. V was pared by 4 bases and J by 0 bases, with 8 bases of the junction left unmatched. CDR1 LGHNA and CDR2 YSLEER come from the germline V gene. The CDR3 DNA is TGCGCCAGCAGCCCTGGGACAGGCAAAAGCTCCTACAATGAGCAGTTCTTC. Protein product: CASSPGTGKSSYNEQFF.

The chain employs TRBV3-1 (or the pseudogene TRBV3-2) and TRBJ1-5; TRBD1 matches 11 bases. The CDR3 totals 13 residues. The V gene's germline CDR1 is LGHDT and CDR2 YNNKEL (reference sequence). V shed 5 bases, J shed 8 bases, and the junction held 2 bases outside the gene matches. The CDR3 loop reads CASSWGQGEPQHF. CDR3 bases: TGTGCCAGCAGCTGGGGACAGGGGGAGCCCCAGCATTTT.

The chain has TRBV7-2 and TRBJ2-2; 13 positions match TRBD2. Unmatched junction bases numbered 8, after V lost 2 bases and J lost 2 bases. Germline V gives CDR1 SGHTA, CDR2 FQGNSA. CDR3 length equals 19 residues. In DNA form, the CDR3 reads TGTGCCAGCAGCTTACCGACTAGCGGGGGGTCCTTTAACACCGGGGAGCTGTTTTTT. It encodes CASSLPTSGGSFNTGELFF.

The CDR3 region is CASSEFGRTSSNTGELFF. As DNA, the CDR3 is TGTGCCAGCAGTGAATTCGGCAGGACAAGTTCGAACACCGGGGAGCTGTTTTTT. This rearrangement joins TRBV25-1 to TRBJ2-2; tentatively, D is TRBD1 (5 bases). Germline V CDR1 and CDR2: MGHDK, SYGVNS. The CDR3 totals 18 residues. Trimming shortened V by 1 base and J by 0 bases, and 15 bases separated the two germline ends.

The V call is TRBV3-1 (or the pseudogene TRBV3-2), the J call TRBJ2-2; 7 bases map to TRBD1. The germline V gene encodes CDR1 LGHDT and CDR2 YNNKEL (reference sequence). V was clipped by 4 bases and J by 5 bases; unmatched bases: 10. This CDR3 spans 16 amino acids. For the CDR3, the DNA is TGTGCCAGCAGCCTAAGACAGGGAATTAGGACCGGGGAGCTGTTTTTT. Its protein product is CASSLRQGIRTGELFF.

The chain carries TRBV6-1 and TRBJ1-4, with 7 bases matching TRBD1. CDR1 and CDR2 (germline): MNHNS, SASEGT. This CDR3 has 15 amino acids. The junction had 9 bases not matched to a gene; V was cut back by 3 bases and J by 8 bases. In DNA, the CDR3 is TGTGCCAGCAGTGAGAAACAGGGGTCGAGGGAAAAACTGTTTTTT. This sequence encodes CASSEKQGSREKLFF.